The 15 T cell receptor beta chains below come from one sample, sequenced in a study of T cells in Graves' hyperthyroidism and ophthalmopathy. The CDR3 regions of TCR beta were amplified from RNA transcripts. RT-PCR in the first round (using the HTBI primer set) targeted the TCR CDR3. Using its own MiXCR run on the multiplex PCR reads, TCRdb lists one record per CDR3 protein. The sample gives 130,000 or so distinct CDR3 sequences, roughly a fifth of which show up once; about 70% is in the top ten. Material for sequencing was blood. The receptors were sampled from a woman aged 50 to 60 with Graves' hyperthyroidism that later progressed to Graves' ophthalmopathy.

This clonotype was seen many times. The genes are TRBV28 and TRBJ2-7; 10 nucleotides align to TRBD1. Trimming at V came to 6 bases and at J to 7 bases, leaving 9 bases not matched to a gene. Germline V gene data show CDR1 as MDHEN and CDR2 as SYDVKM. The length of the CDR3 is 14 residues. The CDR3: CASSRGDRGYEQYF. DNA of the CDR3: TGTGCCAGCAGCCGAGGGGACAGGGGTTATGAGCAGTACTTC.

This clonotype was picked up many times. J is TRBJ2-5 and V is TRBV4-1; no clear D. V lost 4 bases and J 5 bases, leaving 11 bases between the germline ends. CDR3 size: 13 residues. Germline values: CDR1 MGHRA, CDR2 YSYEKL. The CDR3 bases are TGCGCCAGCAGCCGACAACTTCGGGAGACCCAGTACTTC. This codes for CASSRQLRETQYF.

This clonotype was recorded many times. CDR3 DNA: TGTGCCAGCAGCTTAGCCGGGACAGGGCGACCTTACAATGAGCAGTTCTTC. Protein sequence: CASSLAGTGRPYNEQFF. The chain uses TRBV7-2 and TRBJ2-1, with 9 positions matching TRBD1. Germline assignment: CDR1 SGHTA and CDR2 FQGNSA. V dropped 0 bases and J dropped 4; count of bases not matched to a gene: 7. The CDR3 covers 17 residues.

In this sample, this clonotype turned up many times. The V call is TRBV30, the J call TRBJ2-5; D possibly corresponds to TRBD1 (6 bases). This CDR3 spans 13 amino acids. Per germline, CDR1 GTSNPN and CDR2 SVGIG (reference sequence). CDR3 in amino acids: CATERQARETQYF. The CDR3 DNA sequence: TGTGCGACCGAAAGACAGGCTCGGGAGACCCAGTACTTC.

This clonotype was detected only a few times. The chain has TRBV3-1 and TRBJ2-1, with TRBD2 matching 12 bases. The CDR3 has 15 residues. With V trimmed by 1 base and J by 7 bases, 2 bases remained unmatched. Per the germline V gene, CDR1 is LGHDT and CDR2 is YNNKEL (reference sequence). The CDR3 loop is CASSQASGRVNEQFF. The CDR3 DNA sequence: TGTGCCAGCAGCCAAGCTAGCGGGAGGGTAAATGAGCAGTTCTTC.

Comment on this clonotype: A clone one base away is much larger, so this may be a read error. The chain joins TRBV20-1 to TRBJ2-7, with 11 bases aligning to TRBD1. V lost 8 bases, J lost 2 bases, and 8 bases stayed unmatched. CDR1 DFQATT and CDR2 SNEGSKA come from the germline V gene (reference sequence). There are 14 residues in the CDR3. In nucleotides, the CDR3 is TGCAGTCCCCCCCCGGGACAGGGGGCCTACGAGCAGTACTTC. It is translated as CSPPPGQGAYEQYF.

This clonotype came up once. The chain couples TRBV25-1 to TRBJ2-7; D is possibly TRBD1 (6 bases). Per germline, CDR1 MGHDK and CDR2 SYGVNS. The CDR3 is 15 amino acids. The ends were cut back, 2 bases at V and 7 bases at J, with 18 bases in the middle. CDR3 region: CASSETPVGGDEQYF. For the CDR3, the DNA is TGTGCCAGCAGTGAAACCCCTGTTGGGGGCGATGAGCAGTACTTC.

This clonotype was counted a few times. The rearrangement links TRBV11-2 to TRBJ2-1; maybe TRBD1 (6 bases). From germline, CDR1 is SGHAT and CDR2 FQNNGV. V lost 5 bases and J 7 bases, leaving 18 bases between the germline ends. CDR3 length: 15 residues. As DNA, the CDR3 is TGTGCCAGCAGCCTTAGTGGGACACCTTCGAATGAGCAGTTCTTC. This encodes CASSLSGTPSNEQFF.

Many counts were recorded for this clonotype. The V gene is TRBV27, the J gene TRBJ1-5; perhaps TRBD1 as D (5 bases). With 4 bases removed from V and 6 bases from J, the gap between germline ends came to 13 bases. In germline, CDR1 is MNHEY, CDR2 SMNVEV (reference sequence). CDR3 length equals 14 residues. The CDR3: CASSYQAGGQPQHF. In DNA form, the CDR3 reads TGTGCCAGCAGTTACCAGGCGGGGGGTCAGCCCCAGCATTTT.

This clonotype was observed a handful of times. This sequence joins TRBV7-9 and TRBJ2-4; 7 bases agree with TRBD1. The CDR3 runs 18 residues. V dropped 2 bases and J dropped 0; count of bases not matched to a gene: 10. Germline V CDR1 and CDR2: SEHNR, FQNEAQ (reference sequence). As DNA, the CDR3 is TGTGCCAGCAGCTTAAATCCTCGGACAGGAATAGCCAAAAACATTCAGTACTTC. This gives the protein CASSLNPRTGIAKNIQYF.

This clonotype was found many times. V gene TRBV29-1 combines with J gene TRBJ1-1; D perhaps matches TRBD1 (5 bases). The CDR3 length is 14 residues. CDR1 and CDR2 (germline): SQVTM, ANQGSEA. V was cut by 4 bases and J by 6 bases, with 18 bases left in between. CDR3 protein: CSVVLMGWGAEAFF. Written as DNA, the CDR3 is TGCAGCGTTGTGTTGATGGGCTGGGGGGCTGAAGCTTTCTTT.

The table lists this clonotype with a few counts. A much larger clonotype is one base distant, so this may be a read error. J is TRBJ2-7 and V is TRBV28; 7 nucleotides agree with TRBD1. V shed 8 bases and J 4 bases; nucleotides not matched to a gene: 8. Germline V gives CDR1 MDHEN, CDR2 SYDVKM. CDR3 size: 13 residues. CDR3 sequence reads: CASGSGQIYEQYF. In DNA form, the CDR3 reads TGTGCCAGCGGTTCGGGACAGATTTACGAGCAGTACTTC. The full variable domain, in which reference TRBV28 and TRBJ2-7 provide the parts outside the CDR3, is DVKVTQSSRYLVKRTGEKVFLECVQDMDHENMFWYRQDPGLGLRLIYFSYDVKMKEKGDIPEGYSVSREKKERFSLILESASTNQTSMYLCASGSGQIYEQYFGPGTRLTVT.

This rearrangement joins TRBV11-2 to TRBJ1-2, with TRBD1 identical over 7 bases. CDR3 length: 15 residues. Germline-derived CDR1 and CDR2 are SGHAT and FQNNGV. V shed 5 bases, J shed 4 bases, and the junction held 10 bases outside the gene matches. The CDR3 here is CASSPRPGQPYGYTF. In DNA form, the CDR3 reads TGTGCCAGCAGCCCCCGCCCGGGACAGCCCTATGGCTACACCTTC.

This clonotype appeared a single time. The V call is TRBV28, the J call TRBJ2-5, with D possibly matching TRBD2 (5 bases). Germline V CDR1 and CDR2: MDHEN, SYDVKM. The CDR3 is 15 residues long. Trimming removed 1 base at V and 2 bases at J, with 11 bases between. The CDR3 region is CASSLSAAEQETQYF. The CDR3 nucleotides are TGTGCCAGCAGTTTATCAGCGGCAGAACAAGAGACCCAGTACTTC.

The chain combines TRBV20-1 with TRBJ1-4; 7 bases match TRBD1. Germline V gene sequence: CDR1 DFQATT, CDR2 SNEGSKA (reference sequence). The trim removed 7 bases at V and 3 bases at J, leaving 11 bases unmatched. The CDR3 totals 15 residues. The CDR3 nucleotides are TGCAGTGTTAAAAGACCGGGACAGCCTAATGAAAAACTGTTTTTT. This encodes CSVKRPGQPNEKLFF.